One and the same sample provided the 31 T cell receptor beta chains below, sequenced in a study of shared clonotypes between healthy human individuals. The assay was immunoSEQ multiplex PCR, and TCRdb's table has in-frame clones only and misses some. The sample records some 1 million clones, roughly 80% being singletons. The specimen sequenced was memory CD4+ T cells sorted from blood. The subset was: CD45RA-negative fraction. These receptors all stem from a man aged 18 to 30 in good health.

This clone occurred many times. This rearrangement joins TRBV19 to TRBJ2-7, with a possible D match to TRBD2 (7 bases). V lost 5 bases, J lost 5 bases, and 16 bases lay in between. This CDR3 region has 14 residues. Per the germline V gene, CDR1 is LNHDA and CDR2 is SQIVND (reference sequence). The CDR3 region is CASSPTGGLNEQYF. The DNA for the CDR3 is TGTGCCAGTAGTCCCACCGGGGGGCTGAACGAGCAGTACTTC.

V usage is TRBV7-9 and J usage is TRBJ2-1; D possibly corresponds to TRBD1 (5 bases). Germline-derived CDR1 and CDR2 are SEHNR and FQNEAQ (reference sequence). Trimming cost V 3 bases and J 0 bases, with 9 bases left between them. This CDR3 has 15 amino acids. Here the CDR3 reads CASSLGRASYNEQFF. The DNA for the CDR3 is TGTGCCAGCAGCTTGGGCAGGGCCTCCTACAATGAGCAGTTCTTC.

Only a few counts were recorded for this clone. The rearrangement joins TRBV7-2 to TRBJ2-3; 12 nucleotides line up with TRBD2. CDR3 length: 17 residues. Germline CDR1 is SGHTA and CDR2 is FQGNSA. J lost 0 bases, V lost 2 bases, and 3 bases had no gene match. The CDR3 coding sequence is TGTGCCAGCAGCTTAACTAGCGGGGGGCCAAGCACAGATACGCAGTATTTT. Translated: CASSLTSGGPSTDTQYF.

The chain couples TRBV10-3 to TRBJ1-2; D may be TRBD1 (5 bases). The CDR3 is 13 amino acids. Germline loops: CDR1 ENHRY, CDR2 SYGVKD. V lost 4 bases to trimming and J lost 4 bases, with 10 bases between them. This chain's CDR3 is CAISVGESYGYTF. CDR3 DNA: TGTGCCATCAGTGTAGGGGAATCCTATGGCTACACCTTC.

The chain uses TRBV5-1 and TRBJ2-5, with TRBD2 as a possible D gene (6 bases). CDR3 length equals 15 residues. Germline CDR1 SGHRS, CDR2 YFSETQ. V was pared by 2 bases and J by 3 bases, with 14 bases between. Here the CDR3 reads CASSLTATREETQYF. DNA for the CDR3: TGCGCCAGCAGCTTAACGGCGACTAGGGAAGAGACCCAGTACTTC.

V and J are TRBV10-1 and TRBJ1-6; D is perhaps TRBD1 (5 bases). The CDR3 sequence is 14 residues long. The germline gives CDR1 WNHNN, CDR2 SYGVQD (reference sequence). Trimming cost V 6 bases and J 8 bases, with 14 bases left between them. Written as DNA, the CDR3 is TGCGCCAGCAGCGGGACGGCGTCGGATTCACCCCTCCACTTT. Translation: CASSGTASDSPLHF.

The chain recombines TRBV2 with TRBJ2-1; D perhaps matches TRBD1 (5 bases). Germline V gene data show CDR1 as SNHLY and CDR2 as FYNNEI. V shed 8 bases and J shed 5 bases, with 16 bases lying between them. This CDR3 has 14 residues. CDR3 protein: CASLMGLSNNEQFF. Here the CDR3 DNA reads TGTGCCAGCTTAATGGGGCTATCAAACAATGAGCAGTTCTTC.

This chain joins TRBV19 and TRBJ2-6; D is ambiguous. The CDR3 is made up of 16 amino acids. Germline V lookup: CDR1 LNHDA, CDR2 SQIVND (reference sequence). Deletions cut 1 base from V and 2 bases from J, with 9 bases between. The CDR3 spells CASSIGSVAGANVLTF. The DNA of the CDR3 is TGTGCCAGTAGTATAGGGTCGGTGGCTGGGGCCAACGTCCTGACTTTC.

CDR3 in amino acids: CASSGDSGRVDTQYF. The CDR3 coding sequence is TGTGCCAGCAGTGGTGATAGCGGGAGGGTAGATACGCAGTATTTT. This chain joins TRBV2 and TRBJ2-3; 11 bases are shared with TRBD2. CDR1 and CDR2 (germline): SNHLY, FYNNEI. The CDR3 is 15 residues long. With 4 bases clipped from V and 5 bases from J, the junction kept 5 bases outside the gene matches.

This rearrangement joins TRBV5-1 to TRBJ1-4, with D possibly being TRBD1 (5 bases). Trimming left V 0 bases short and J 7 bases short, with 22 bases between. Germline V gives CDR1 SGHRS, CDR2 YFSETQ. The CDR3 contains 18 residues. CDR3 DNA sequence: TGCGCCAGCAGCTTGGGAACGGAAAAGGGACGGTTTACTGAAAAACTGTTTTTT. This encodes CASSLGTEKGRFTEKLFF.

The chain employs TRBV30 and TRBJ1-1; D is unresolved. Germline loops: CDR1 GTSNPN, CDR2 SVGIG (reference sequence). The CDR3 covers 16 residues. V was pared by 5 bases and J by 0 bases, with 19 bases between. CDR3 DNA sequence: TGTGCCTGGCGCGGCCTCGGTGGGAACATGAACACTGAAGCTTTCTTT. It is translated as CAWRGLGGNMNTEAFF.

J is TRBJ1-4 and V is TRBV29-1, with D tentatively TRBD1 (6 bases). Germline V gene data show CDR1 as SQVTM and CDR2 as ANQGSEA. There are 14 residues in the CDR3. The germline V and J ends were trimmed by 2 bases and 3 bases, with 10 bases remaining between them. The CDR3, as DNA: TGCAGCGTTGAAAGGACAGAACCTAATGAAAAACTGTTTTTT. It encodes CSVERTEPNEKLFF.

The gene calls are TRBV7-2 and TRBJ2-5, with TRBD2 identical over 7 bases. Germline V gene data show CDR1 as SGHTA and CDR2 as FQGNSA. Trimming cost V 9 bases and J 2 bases; bases outside gene matches: 6. The CDR3 length is 13 residues. The CDR3 DNA reads as TGTGCCAGTGCCGGGACTATACAAGAGACCCAGTACTTC. It yields the protein CASAGTIQETQYF.

CDR3 in DNA: TGTGCCAGCTCGGCGGGGGAGGACGAGACCCAGTACTTC. This translates into CASSAGEDETQYF. The rearrangement uses TRBV2 and TRBJ2-5; 7 nucleotides agree with TRBD2. In germline, CDR1 is SNHLY, CDR2 FYNNEI. The junction had 8 bases not matched to a gene; V was cut back by 8 bases and J by 5 bases. The CDR3 covers 13 residues.

This clone turned up a few times. Additional DNA sequences in this sample encode the identical CDR3. The gene calls are TRBV7-2 and TRBJ1-5, with D possibly being TRBD1 (5 bases). Germline V gene sequence: CDR1 SGHTA, CDR2 FQGNSA. Deletions cut 1 base from V and 2 bases from J, with 6 bases between. The CDR3 sequence is 14 residues long. The DNA of the CDR3 is TGTGCCAGCAGCTTAGTAGGGGGCAATCAGCCCCAGCATTTT. This encodes CASSLVGGNQPQHF. The full variable domain, its missing parts supplied by reference TRBV7-2 and TRBJ1-5, is GAGVSQSPSNKVTEKGKDVELRCDPISGHTALYWYRQSLGQGLEFLIYFQGNSAPDKSGLPSDRFSAERTGGSVSTLTIQRTQQEDSAVYLCASSLVGGNQPQHFGDGTRLSIL.

A remark on this clone: Other DNA sequences of this sample code for an identical CDR3. The chain carries TRBV6-5 and TRBJ2-3, with 8 bases aligning to TRBD2. Trimming took 5 bases from V and 4 from J; bases not matched to a gene: 5. The CDR3 is 14 residues long. Germline CDR1 and CDR2: MNHEY and SVGAGI. Here the CDR3 reads CASSPAGEADTQYF. CDR3 coding DNA: TGTGCCAGCAGTCCAGCGGGAGAGGCAGATACGCAGTATTTT.

The gene calls are TRBV19 and TRBJ1-1, with a tentative D call TRBD1 (6 bases). The germline gives CDR1 LNHDA, CDR2 SQIVND (reference sequence). Trimming left V 4 bases short and J 0 bases short, with 9 bases between. This CDR3 has 14 residues. The CDR3 DNA sequence: TGTGCCAGTAGTACACAGGGCATGAACACTGAAGCTTTCTTT. It translates to CASSTQGMNTEAFF.

A remark on this clone: One junction end does not reproduce the germline sequence, and a read error may be involved. Other DNA sequences in this sample translate to the same CDR3. The chain is built from TRBV2 and TRBJ2-7, with a tentative D call TRBD2 (5 bases). CDR3 length: 13 amino acids. Germline assignment: CDR1 SNHLY and CDR2 FYNNEI. CDR3 nucleotide sequence: TGTGCTAGCAGTCGCGGGTCCTCCTACGAGCAGTACTTC. It yields the protein CASSRGSSYEQYF.

This clone was seen more than once but under ten times. The chain couples TRBV11-2 to TRBJ2-7; D is possibly TRBD2 (7 bases). Trimming pared 0 bases from V and 0 bases from J, leaving 21 bases between. This CDR3 contains 19 residues. CDR1 SGHAT and CDR2 FQNNGV come from the germline V gene. The CDR3 DNA follows: TGTGCCAGCAGCTTAGATAGCCGAGGGACGGGGGGCAGCTCCTACGAGCAGTACTTC. Amino acids: CASSLDSRGTGGSSYEQYF.

The chain recombines TRBV18 with TRBJ1-5; a weak D match, TRBD1 (5 bases). Germline values: CDR1 KGHSH, CDR2 LQKENI. Trimming removed 7 bases at V and 2 bases at J, with 9 bases between. The CDR3 runs to 13 residues. CDR3 bases: TGTGCCAGCTGCCAGGGACGCAATCAGCCCCAGCATTTT. Translation: CASCQGRNQPQHF.

This rearrangement joins TRBV15 to TRBJ2-2; 9 positions agree with TRBD1. The CDR3 is 14 residues long. The germline V gene encodes CDR1 LNHNV and CDR2 YYDKDF (reference sequence). V trimming: 5 bases; J trimming: 7 bases; junction bases outside the gene matches: 5. The CDR3 DNA follows: TGTGCCACCAGCCTGGACAGGGGTGGCGGGGAGCTGTTTTTT. Amino acid sequence: CATSLDRGGGELFF. Using reference TRBV15 and TRBJ2-2 for the parts outside the CDR3, the full variable domain is DAMVIQNPRYQVTQFGKPVTLSCSQTLNHNVMYWYQQKSSQAPKLLFHYYDKDFNNEADTPDNFQSRRPNTSFCFLDIRSPGLGDTAMYLCATSLDRGGGELFFGEGSRLTVL.

This clone was detected only a few times. The CDR3 here is CASSQGASGGAKYNEQFF. CDR3 in DNA: TGTGCCAGCAGCCAAGGGGCTAGCGGGGGGGCCAAGTACAATGAGCAGTTCTTC. This chain joins TRBV4-2 and TRBJ2-1; 12 bases line up with TRBD2. Looked up from germline, CDR1 is LGHNA and CDR2 is YNFKEQ. Trimming at V came to 1 base and at J to 4 bases, leaving 8 bases not matched to a gene. This CDR3 is built from 18 residues.

The rearrangement links TRBV27 to TRBJ2-6; the match to TRBD2 covers 9 bases. The CDR3 length is 17 residues. CDR1 MNHEY and CDR2 SMNVEV come from the germline V gene (reference sequence). V lost 2 bases to trimming and J lost 2 bases; unmatched junction nucleotides: 4. This CDR3 reads CASSLGAGGTGANVLTF. The CDR3 DNA reads as TGTGCCAGCAGTTTAGGAGCGGGAGGCACTGGGGCCAACGTCCTGACTTTC.

This chain uses TRBV6-1 with TRBJ2-5, with TRBD2 as a possible D gene (5 bases). CDR1 MNHNS and CDR2 SASEGT come from the germline V gene. The CDR3 extends over 15 amino acids. V was shortened by 2 bases and J by 7 bases, with 17 bases between the two germline ends. The CDR3 sequence is CASSETLATVRTQYF. The DNA for the CDR3 is TGTGCCAGCAGTGAAACCCTAGCTACCGTACGGACCCAGTACTTC.

Remarks on this clone: Distinct nucleotide sequences in the sample also encode this CDR3. This sequence joins TRBV18 and TRBJ1-1; 9 bases map to TRBD1. Germline loops: CDR1 KGHSH, CDR2 LQKENI. This CDR3 is 15 amino acids long. J was trimmed by 4 bases and V by 1 base; bases with no gene match: 4. CDR3 DNA: TGTGCCAGCTCACCACAAGGACAGGGGAGCACTGAAGCTTTCTTT. Amino acid sequence: CASSPQGQGSTEAFF.

A note on this clone: One end of the junction is discordant with germline, which a read error may explain. The chain uses TRBV9 and TRBJ2-3; tentatively, D is TRBD2 (5 bases). Germline V CDR1 and CDR2: SGDLS, YYNGEE. The CDR3 length is 15 residues. The CDR3 nucleotides are TGTGCCAGCAGCGTAATCCCCGGGGAGATGGGTAGTTGTGAGTTT. Protein product: CASSVIPGEMGSCEF.

V and J are TRBV27 and TRBJ1-6; the D is unclear. From germline, CDR1 is MNHEY and CDR2 SMNVEV (reference sequence). The ends were cut back, 3 bases at V and 4 bases at J, with 16 bases in the middle. The CDR3 loop spans 17 amino acids. The CDR3 DNA is TGTGCCAGCAGTTTCTATTCCGGCCGGATTTATAATTCACCCCTCCACTTT. Encoded protein: CASSFYSGRIYNSPLHF.

The gene calls are TRBV28 and TRBJ2-7, with TRBD1 identical over 7 bases. The CDR3 extends over 13 amino acids. CDR1 MDHEN and CDR2 SYDVKM come from the germline V gene. V trimming: 6 bases; J trimming: 1 base; junction bases outside the gene matches: 3. As DNA, the CDR3 is TGTGCCAGCAGCTCGGACAGGTCCTACGAGCAGTACTTC. Its protein product is CASSSDRSYEQYF.

The V gene is TRBV10-3, the J gene TRBJ1-6; D is perhaps TRBD1 (6 bases). Germline CDR1 ENHRY, CDR2 SYGVKD. This CDR3 spans 14 amino acids. V lost 8 bases to trimming and J lost 7 bases, with 15 bases between them. The CDR3 spells CAIGPGDKNSPLHF. CDR3 nucleotides: TGTGCCATCGGGCCAGGGGATAAGAATTCACCCCTCCACTTT.

Regarding this clone: This likely reflects a read error, since a far larger clone is one base away. The same CDR3 arises from other DNA sequences in this sample as well. The J gene is TRBJ2-7, the V gene TRBV5-4; no clear D. CDR3 size: 13 residues. Germline V gene lookup returns CDR1 SGHNT and CDR2 YYREEE (reference sequence). V lost 0 bases to trimming and J lost 2 bases, with 6 bases between them. The CDR3 DNA sequence: TGTGCCAGCAGCTTGGCCAATACCTACGAGCAGTACTTC. Its protein product is CASSLANTYEQYF.

The gene calls are TRBV4-1 and TRBJ2-5, with D possibly being TRBD1 (6 bases). Germline assignment: CDR1 MGHRA and CDR2 YSYEKL. The CDR3 totals 13 residues. Deletions cut 3 bases from V and 5 bases from J, with 10 bases between. CDR3 DNA sequence: TGCGCCAGCAGCCAGACAGGATTGGAGACCCAGTACTTC. It yields the protein CASSQTGLETQYF.